These T cell receptor beta chains were read from a single sample in a study of blood T cell repertoires in COVID-19. Sequenced by immunoSEQ multiplex PCR; TCRdb stores in-frame clones only, minus some. The sample carries some 200,000 clones, roughly nine tenths recorded once. The sequenced sample consisted of peripheral blood. The receptors derive from a woman in her seventies with acute or convalescent COVID-19. The CDR3 runs from the conserved cysteine through the conserved F or W. Fields, in order: V gene, D gene, J gene, clone size, CDR3 DNA, CDR3 protein. D genes are given only for firm matches. Clone size is given for some rows only: seen once, a few or many times, or a class if the clone is expanded.

V gene: TRBV5-5
D gene: NA
J gene: TRBJ1-3
clone size: few
CDR3 DNA: TGTGCCAGCAGCTCGGGCGAACGGGGGGCTTCTGGAAACACCATATATTTT
CDR3 protein: CASSSGERGASGNTIYF

V gene: TRBV5-1
D gene: TRBD1
J gene: TRBJ1-4
clone size: NA
CDR3 DNA: TGCGCCAGCAGCCCTAGACAGGGGGTTAATAAACTGTTTTTT
CDR3 protein: CASSPRQGVNKLFF

V gene: TRBV5-1
D gene: TRBD1
J gene: TRBJ2-5
clone size: few
CDR3 DNA: TGCGCCAGCAGCTCTGACAGGGCAGAAGAGACCCAGTACTTC
CDR3 protein: CASSSDRAEETQYF

V gene: TRBV7-9
D gene: TRBD1
J gene: TRBJ2-2
clone size: NA
CDR3 DNA: TGTGCCAGCAGCCCCAGGACAGGGTTGATCGGGGAGCTGTTTTTT
CDR3 protein: CASSPRTGLIGELFF

V gene: TRBV19
D gene: TRBD1
J gene: TRBJ1-2
clone size: NA
CDR3 DNA: TGTGCCAGTAGTAATGGTGGTCGAGGGGGCGACTATGGCTACACCTTC
CDR3 protein: CASSNGGRGGDYGYTF

V gene: TRBV6-5
D gene: NA
J gene: TRBJ1-6
clone size: few
CDR3 DNA: TGTGCCAGCAGGGTGAGGGATTCACCCCTCCACTTT
CDR3 protein: CASRVRDSPLHF

V gene: TRBV3-1/TRBV3-2
D gene: NA
J gene: TRBJ1-4
clone size: NA
CDR3 DNA: TGTGCCAGCTGCGACAGGTATAATGAAAAACTGTTTTTT
CDR3 protein: CASCDRYNEKLFF

V gene: TRBV28
D gene: TRBD1
J gene: TRBJ1-1
clone size: NA
CDR3 DNA: TGTGCCAGCAGCCTCCCTGGACAGGGGAGTGAAGCTTTCTTT
CDR3 protein: CASSLPGQGSEAFF

V gene: TRBV11-3
D gene: NA
J gene: TRBJ2-7
clone size: NA
CDR3 DNA: TGTGCCAGCAGCTTAGGAGAGAACGGGTCCGAGCAGTACTTC
CDR3 protein: CASSLGENGSEQYF

V gene: TRBV4-1
D gene: TRBD1
J gene: TRBJ1-5
clone size: few
CDR3 DNA: TGCGCCAGCAGCCAAGAAAGCGGGACAGGGGGTAATCAGCCCCAGCATTTT
CDR3 protein: CASSQESGTGGNQPQHF

V gene: TRBV4-1
D gene: NA
J gene: TRBJ1-5
clone size: NA
CDR3 DNA: TGCGCCAGCAGCCAAGATTGGGGGCGACAGAATCAGCCCCAGCATTTT
CDR3 protein: CASSQDWGRQNQPQHF

V gene: TRBV2
D gene: TRBD1
J gene: TRBJ2-3
clone size: NA
CDR3 DNA: TGTGCCAGCAGAGACAGGGGTCTTTACACAGATACGCAGTATTTT
CDR3 protein: CASRDRGLYTDTQYF

V gene: TRBV7-8
D gene: TRBD2
J gene: TRBJ2-1
clone size: NA
CDR3 DNA: TGTGCCAGCAGCTTCAGCGGGGGAGCTAGCTCCTACAATGAGCAGTTCTTC
CDR3 protein: CASSFSGGASSYNEQFF

V gene: TRBV2
D gene: TRBD1
J gene: TRBJ1-6
clone size: few
CDR3 DNA: TGTGCCAGCAGTGAATACGCAGGGGGAAATTCACCCCTCCACTTT
CDR3 protein: CASSEYAGGNSPLHF

V gene: TRBV6-6
D gene: TRBD1
J gene: TRBJ2-7
clone size: few
CDR3 DNA: TGTGCCAGCAGGACGGGACAGGCGTCCTACGAGCAGTACTTC
CDR3 protein: CASRTGQASYEQYF

V gene: TRBV6-2/TRBV6-3
D gene: NA
J gene: TRBJ1-2
clone size: NA
CDR3 DNA: TGTGCCAGCAGTAATCAGGGAGGAGACGGCTACACCTTC
CDR3 protein: CASSNQGGDGYTF

V gene: TRBV18
D gene: TRBD2
J gene: TRBJ2-5
clone size: NA
CDR3 DNA: TGTGCCAGCTCACCTAGACTAGCGGGGACCCAAGAGACCCAGTACTTC
CDR3 protein: CASSPRLAGTQETQYF

V gene: TRBV19
D gene: TRBD1
J gene: TRBJ2-5
clone size: NA
CDR3 DNA: TGTGCCAGTAGTATTACAGGGGTTCGGGAGACCCAGTACTTC
CDR3 protein: CASSITGVRETQYF

V gene: TRBV7-8
D gene: TRBD1
J gene: TRBJ2-7
clone size: NA
CDR3 DNA: TGTGCCAGCAGCTTAGGACCGGGACAGCTTTACGAGCAGTACTTC
CDR3 protein: CASSLGPGQLYEQYF

V gene: TRBV19
D gene: NA
J gene: TRBJ2-5
clone size: NA
CDR3 DNA: TGTGCCAGTAGTATGCGTCGGGACCCCCGGGGGGAGACCCAGTACTTC
CDR3 protein: CASSMRRDPRGETQYF

V gene: TRBV18
D gene: NA
J gene: TRBJ1-1
clone size: NA
CDR3 DNA: TGTGCCAGCTCACCAAGTCAGGGATTGGACACTGAAGCTTTCTTT
CDR3 protein: CASSPSQGLDTEAFF

V gene: TRBV5-1
D gene: TRBD1
J gene: TRBJ1-2
clone size: NA
CDR3 DNA: TGCGCCAGCAGCTTGGGACAGGGGGTTCTCGGCTACACCTTC
CDR3 protein: CASSLGQGVLGYTF

V gene: TRBV10-2
D gene: NA
J gene: TRBJ2-7
clone size: NA
CDR3 DNA: TGCGCCAGCAGAGGCGGGTCCTACGAGCAGTACTTC
CDR3 protein: CASRGGSYEQYF

V gene: TRBV3-1/TRBV3-2
D gene: TRBD2
J gene: TRBJ2-5
clone size: NA
CDR3 DNA: TGTGCCAGCAGTTCCATGGCAGCGGGGAAAATAGAGACCCAGTACTTC
CDR3 protein: CASSSMAAGKIETQYF

V gene: TRBV18
D gene: NA
J gene: TRBJ2-2
clone size: NA
CDR3 DNA: TGTGCCAGCTCACCTCCCGGGACACCGACCGGGGAGCTGTTTTTT
CDR3 protein: CASSPPGTPTGELFF

V gene: TRBV9
D gene: NA
J gene: TRBJ2-3
clone size: NA
CDR3 DNA: TGTGCCAGCAGCGTAGTTGGGTCGAGAGGAGATACGCAGTATTTT
CDR3 protein: CASSVVGSRGDTQYF

V gene: TRBV18
D gene: TRBD1
J gene: TRBJ2-7
clone size: NA
CDR3 DNA: TGTGCCAGCTCACCGGACAGGGCGCCCCCCCGTCTGCACTTC
CDR3 protein: CASSPDRAPPRLHF

V gene: TRBV19
D gene: NA
J gene: TRBJ2-6
clone size: NA
CDR3 DNA: TGTGCCAGTAGTATAGTCCAGCGGTTCGTCCTGACTTTC
CDR3 protein: CASSIVQRFVLTF

V gene: TRBV18
D gene: TRBD2
J gene: TRBJ2-3
clone size: once
CDR3 DNA: TGTGCCAGCTCACTCAGGGAGGGAGATACGCAGTATTTT
CDR3 protein: CASSLREGDTQYF

V gene: TRBV18
D gene: NA
J gene: TRBJ2-2
clone size: NA
CDR3 DNA: TGTGCCAGCTCACCACGGGTCGGGACAACAACCGGGGAGCTGTTTTTT
CDR3 protein: CASSPRVGTTTGELFF

V gene: TRBV6-2/TRBV6-3
D gene: TRBD1
J gene: TRBJ1-2
clone size: NA
CDR3 DNA: TGTGCCAGCAGCAACCCGGGACAGGGGGCCTATGGCTACACCTTC
CDR3 protein: CASSNPGQGAYGYTF

V gene: TRBV19
D gene: TRBD1
J gene: TRBJ2-7
clone size: NA
CDR3 DNA: TGTGCCAGTAGTATGAGGGACAGCCTCCACTACGAGCAGTACTTC
CDR3 protein: CASSMRDSLHYEQYF

V gene: TRBV15
D gene: TRBD1
J gene: TRBJ1-1
clone size: NA
CDR3 DNA: TGTGCCACCAGCCAGTGGACAGGGGCACCACCCACTGAAGCTTTCTTT
CDR3 protein: CATSQWTGAPPTEAFF

V gene: TRBV3-1/TRBV3-2
D gene: TRBD2
J gene: TRBJ2-1
clone size: NA
CDR3 DNA: TGTGCCAGCAGCCAAACTAGCGGAAGCTACAATGAGCAGTTCTTC
CDR3 protein: CASSQTSGSYNEQFF

V gene: TRBV5-4
D gene: NA
J gene: TRBJ2-7
clone size: NA
CDR3 DNA: TGTGCCAGCAGCTTGGGGGGGGTTATCTACGAGCAGTACTTC
CDR3 protein: CASSLGGVIYEQYF

V gene: TRBV5-4
D gene: NA
J gene: TRBJ1-1
clone size: few
CDR3 DNA: TGTGCCAGCTCGAAACAAGCCGGGGACACTGAAGCTTTCTTT
CDR3 protein: CASSKQAGDTEAFF

V gene: TRBV4-1
D gene: TRBD1
J gene: TRBJ1-5
clone size: many
CDR3 DNA: TGCGCCAGCAGCCAGGCTGACAGGGTGGGGAGTCAGCCCCAGCATTTT
CDR3 protein: CASSQADRVGSQPQHF

V gene: TRBV6-6
D gene: TRBD1
J gene: TRBJ1-5
clone size: NA
CDR3 DNA: TGTGCCAGCAGCCGGGACAGGTACAATCAGCCCCAGCATTTT
CDR3 protein: CASSRDRYNQPQHF

V gene: TRBV9
D gene: NA
J gene: TRBJ1-4
clone size: NA
CDR3 DNA: TGTGCCAGCAGCGTGGGGGGGGACCCTTATGAAAAACTGTTTTTT
CDR3 protein: CASSVGGDPYEKLFF

V gene: TRBV6-5
D gene: TRBD1
J gene: TRBJ1-5
clone size: NA
CDR3 DNA: TGTGCCAGCAGCTATCAGGGGGATAAGCCCCAGCATTTT
CDR3 protein: CASSYQGDKPQHF

V gene: TRBV13
D gene: TRBD2
J gene: TRBJ2-2
clone size: NA
CDR3 DNA: TGTGCCAGCAGCTTAGGGACTAGCTCAAGGGAGCTGTTTTTT
CDR3 protein: CASSLGTSSRELFF

V gene: TRBV29-1
D gene: TRBD1
J gene: TRBJ2-3
clone size: NA
CDR3 DNA: TGCAGCGTTGCACCGAAGGGGGCAGGAGATACGCAGTATTTT
CDR3 protein: CSVAPKGAGDTQYF

V gene: TRBV5-1
D gene: NA
J gene: TRBJ1-1
clone size: NA
CDR3 DNA: TGCGCCAGCAGCCTCCGGACAGCCGGGGAAGCTTTCTTT
CDR3 protein: CASSLRTAGEAFF

V gene: TRBV18
D gene: NA
J gene: TRBJ1-6
clone size: NA
CDR3 DNA: TGTGCCAGCTCAGGTGGGGACAACTATAATTCACCCCTCCACTTT
CDR3 protein: CASSGGDNYNSPLHF

V gene: TRBV2
D gene: TRBD1
J gene: TRBJ1-6
clone size: NA
CDR3 DNA: TGTGCCAGCATTGGGACAGTAAGCTCCTATAATTCACCCCTCCACTTT
CDR3 protein: CASIGTVSSYNSPLHF

V gene: TRBV28
D gene: TRBD1
J gene: TRBJ1-5
clone size: NA
CDR3 DNA: TGTGCCGGCAAGCGGCAGGGGGCGTCGGGGCAGCCCCAGCATTTT
CDR3 protein: CAGKRQGASGQPQHF